A single sample is the source of the 8 T cell receptor beta chains below, sequenced in a study of response to subunit inactivated influenza vaccine. TCRdb reanalysed the RT-PCR reads using MiXCR and keeps one entry per CDR3 protein. In the table there are approximately 490,000 distinct CDR3 sequences, approximately 7.8% of which are singletons. This sample comprised PBMCs from blood, obtained less than 30 months after vaccination. These receptors came from a man between 50 and 75 years old who received an inactivated influenza vaccine.

V is TRBV29-1 and J is TRBJ2-2, with TRBD2 identical over 12 bases. Germline assignment: CDR1 SQVTM and CDR2 ANQGSEA. This CDR3 has 16 amino acids. J gave up 4 bases and V 7 bases, and 10 bases lay outside the gene matches. The CDR3, as DNA: TGCAGCGCAAGGACTAGCGGGAAACAAATCACCGGGGAGCTGTTTTTT. It translates to CSARTSGKQITGELFF.

The chain couples TRBV20-1 to TRBJ2-7, with 10 bases fitting TRBD2. The CDR3 sequence is 12 residues long. CDR1 and CDR2 (germline): DFQATT, SNEGSKA (reference sequence). The trim removed 3 bases at V and 7 bases at J, leaving 3 bases unmatched. The CDR3, as DNA: TGCAGTGCTAGGGGAGCGGGGGGGGAGCAGTACTTC. It codes for CSARGAGGEQYF.

This clonotype was observed many times. A junction end diverges from the germline sequence, so it may reflect a read error. The chain carries TRBV12-3 or TRBV12-4 and TRBJ2-7; tentative D call: TRBD2 (6 bases). The CDR3 consists of 13 residues. The CDR3 coding sequence is TGTGCCAGCAGACCACGAGAAGCCGGGACTTTGAACTTC. This codes for CASRPREAGTLNF.

This clonotype was detected many times. The V call is TRBV30, the J call TRBJ2-5; D perhaps matches TRBD1 (6 bases). This CDR3 region has 13 residues. Germline V gives CDR1 GTSNPN, CDR2 SVGIG (reference sequence). Trimming took off 4 bases at V and 4 bases at J, with 13 bases between the two ends. CDR3 nucleotides: TGTGCCTGGAATCTGGGGGCCGGAGAGACCCAGTACTTC. It is translated as CAWNLGAGETQYF.

This clonotype has just a few counts. The CDR3 bases are TGCAGTGCTAGAGGAATTCCCTACGAGCAGTACTTC. This codes for CSARGIPYEQYF. V usage is TRBV20-1 and J usage is TRBJ2-7; D unresolved. Trimming shortened V by 1 base and J by 2 bases, and 6 bases separated the two germline ends. This CDR3 is 12 amino acids long. Germline V gives CDR1 DFQATT, CDR2 SNEGSKA (reference sequence).

This clonotype was recorded at least ten times. The rearrangement uses TRBV14 and TRBJ2-1; 8 nucleotides line up with TRBD2. V lost 1 base, J lost 6 bases, and 2 bases stayed unmatched. CDR1 is SGHDN and CDR2 is FVKESK in the germline V gene. The length of the CDR3 is 14 residues. CDR3 region: CASSQAGGLNEQFF. CDR3 nucleotides: TGTGCCAGCAGCCAAGCGGGGGGGCTCAATGAGCAGTTCTTC.

This clonotype was seen a few times. This chain uses TRBV9 with TRBJ2-5, with 11 positions matching TRBD1. Trimming at V came to 0 bases and at J to 5 bases, leaving 3 bases not matched to a gene. Germline V gene sequence: CDR1 SGDLS, CDR2 YYNGEE. The CDR3 extends over 15 amino acids. The CDR3, as DNA: TGTGCCAGCAGCGTAGTTGGGACAGGGGGGGAGACCCAGTACTTC. This gives the protein CASSVVGTGGETQYF.

This clonotype was detected only a few times. The gene calls are TRBV5-6 and TRBJ2-3; the D is unclear. Germline V gene data show CDR1 as SGHDT and CDR2 as YYEEEE. The CDR3 has 11 amino acids. Trimming took off 4 bases at V and 4 bases at J, with 4 bases between the two ends. CDR3 bases: TGTGCCAGCAGCAACCCAGATACGCAGTATTTT. It translates to CASSNPDTQYF.